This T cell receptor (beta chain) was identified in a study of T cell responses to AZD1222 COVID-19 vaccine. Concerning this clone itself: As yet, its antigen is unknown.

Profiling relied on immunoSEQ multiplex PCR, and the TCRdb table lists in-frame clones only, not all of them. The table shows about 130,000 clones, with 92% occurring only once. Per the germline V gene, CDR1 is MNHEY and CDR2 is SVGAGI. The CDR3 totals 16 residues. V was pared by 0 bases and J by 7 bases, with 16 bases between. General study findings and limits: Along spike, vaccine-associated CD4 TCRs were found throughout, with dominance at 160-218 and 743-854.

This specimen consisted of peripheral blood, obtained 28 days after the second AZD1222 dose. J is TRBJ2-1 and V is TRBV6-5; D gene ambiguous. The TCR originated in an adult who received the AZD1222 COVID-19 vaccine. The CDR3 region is CASSYSVAPPRNEQFF. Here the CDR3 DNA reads TGTGCCAGCAGTTACTCGGTCGCCCCACCTAGGAATGAGCAGTTCTTC.